Below are 5 T cell receptor beta chains sequenced from a single sample in a study of response to subunit inactivated influenza vaccine. TCRdb called the RT-PCR reads again in MiXCR, with one record for every CDR3 protein. The sample consists of around 200,000 distinct CDR3 sequences, around 9% of them appearing once. This specimen was non-naive T cells sorted from PBMCs, taken on the day of vaccination. The origin of the receptors is a man aged 45 to 65 who received an inactivated influenza vaccine.

The chain carries TRBV7-2 and TRBJ2-7; 8 bases align to TRBD2. The germline CDR1 and CDR2 sequences are SGHTA and FQGNSA. V trimming: 6 bases; J trimming: 5 bases; junction bases outside the gene matches: 6. This CDR3 is built from 13 residues. This CDR3 is CASRAGGVNEQYF. The CDR3 coding sequence is TGTGCCAGCAGAGCCGGGGGGGTTAACGAGCAGTACTTC.

The chain couples TRBV9 to TRBJ1-1, with a possible D match to TRBD1 (5 bases). Trimming removed 1 base at V and 8 bases at J, with 12 bases between. The CDR3 is 13 residues long. Germline CDR1 is SGDLS and CDR2 is YYNGEE. The CDR3 nucleotides are TGTGCCAGCAGCGTAAGTCCGGGGGGGGAAGCTTTCTTT. Protein: CASSVSPGGEAFF.

This clonotype was counted many times. V and J are TRBV5-1 and TRBJ1-2; D not certain. Between the trimmed V and J ends, which lost 3 bases and 11 bases, there was a span of 20 bases. CDR3 length: 14 amino acids. The germline V gene encodes CDR1 SGHRS and CDR2 YFSETQ. CDR3 amino acids: CASSYSSTETRYTF. The CDR3 nucleotides read TGCGCCAGCAGCTATTCTTCGACGGAAACGAGGTACACCTTC.

This clonotype has more than one count but fewer than ten. The chain uses TRBV6-4 and TRBJ1-1; D remains unclear. V lost 6 bases and J lost 1, with 12 bases in between. CDR1 is MRHNA and CDR2 is SNTAGT in the germline V gene. The CDR3 length is 14 residues. CDR3 DNA: TGTGCCAGCAGCGAAACCGGGGAGAACACTGAAGCTTTCTTT. Amino acid sequence: CASSETGENTEAFF.

This sequence joins TRBV18 and TRBJ1-3; 7 bases fit TRBD1. With 4 bases clipped from V and 0 bases from J, the junction kept 6 bases outside the gene matches. The CDR3 is 16 amino acids. In germline, CDR1 is KGHSH, CDR2 LQKENI. This chain's CDR3 is CASSLDRAISGNTIYF. The CDR3 DNA reads as TGTGCCAGCTCACTCGACAGGGCGATCTCTGGAAACACCATATATTTT.